A single sample is the source of the 28 T cell receptor beta chains below, sequenced in a study of blood T cell repertoires in COVID-19. Using immunoSEQ multiplex PCR, the repertoire was profiled, and TCRdb retains in-frame clones only, with some absent. The data show under 250,000 clones, with 80% to 85% seen just once and over 2.5% held by the top ten. What was sequenced was peripheral blood. The receptor set was obtained from a woman aged 25 to 39 who had recovered from COVID-19.

The chain combines TRBV7-9 with TRBJ1-1; 7 positions agree with TRBD1. This CDR3 is built from 12 residues. Looked up from germline, CDR1 is SEHNR and CDR2 is FQNEAQ (reference sequence). The DNA of the CDR3 is TGTGTCCAGCAGCCAGGGGGAACTGAAGCTTTCTTT. Its protein is CVQQPGGTEAFF. The whole variable domain, remainder taken from reference TRBV7-9 and TRBJ1-1, is DTGVSQNPRHKITKRGQNVTFRCDPISEHNRLYWYRQTLGQGPEFLTYFQNEAQLEKSRLLSDRFSAERPKGSFSTLEIQRTEQGDSAMYLCVQQPGGTEAFFGQGTRLTVV.

There are a few counts of this clone. CDR3 DNA: TGTGCCAGCAGTGAGGGGGTGCGGACAAATGGCTACACCTTC. Amino acid sequence: CASSEGVRTNGYTF. V gene TRBV28 combines with J gene TRBJ1-2; D perhaps matches TRBD1 (6 bases). V was shortened by 5 bases and J by 6 bases, with 16 bases between the two germline ends. Per the germline V gene, CDR1 is MDHEN and CDR2 is SYDVKM. This CDR3 spans 14 amino acids.

The V gene is TRBV7-2, the J gene TRBJ1-2; weak D call: TRBD1 (6 bases). CDR3 length equals 14 residues. Deletions cut 2 bases from V and 6 bases from J, with 13 bases between. Germline lookup yields CDR1 SGHTA and CDR2 FQGNSA. DNA for the CDR3: TGTGCCAGCAGCTTAAGGGGGATAAGGAATGGCTACACCTTC. This translates into CASSLRGIRNGYTF. Full variable domain (remainder filled in from reference TRBV7-2 and TRBJ1-2): GAGVSQSPSNKVTEKGKDVELRCDPISGHTALYWYRQSLGQGLEFLIYFQGNSAPDKSGLPSDRFSAERTGGSVSTLTIQRTQQEDSAVYLCASSLRGIRNGYTFGSGTRLTVV.

This chain connects TRBV10-1 to TRBJ2-5; D is ambiguous. V lost 4 bases to trimming and J lost 3 bases, with 9 bases between them. The CDR3 length is 13 residues. The germline CDR1 and CDR2 sequences are WNHNN and SYGVQD (reference sequence). The CDR3 reads CASSVGPEETQYF. CDR3 DNA sequence: TGCGCCAGCAGTGTGGGCCCCGAAGAGACCCAGTACTTC.

This chain joins TRBV10-1 and TRBJ2-2, with D maybe TRBD2 (5 bases). V gave up 0 bases and J gave up 4 bases, with 6 bases separating them. The CDR3 runs 14 residues. Germline V gene sequence: CDR1 WNHNN, CDR2 SYGVQD (reference sequence). The chain's CDR3 is CASSESEATGELFF. The CDR3 nucleotides are TGCGCCAGCAGTGAGTCGGAGGCCACCGGGGAGCTGTTTTTT.

The chain carries TRBV6-5 and TRBJ1-5; D might be TRBD1 (6 bases). With 11 bases removed from V and 7 bases from J, the gap between germline ends came to 24 bases. CDR1 and CDR2 (germline): MNHEY, SVGAGI. There are 15 residues in the CDR3. This CDR3 is CAGSQGLLNGQPQHF. In DNA, the CDR3 is TGTGCCGGTAGCCAGGGGTTACTAAATGGGCAGCCCCAGCATTTT.

The chain combines TRBV7-2 with TRBJ1-5; 11 nucleotides match TRBD1. Trimming at V came to 1 base and at J to 0 bases, leaving 5 bases not matched to a gene. The CDR3 runs 18 residues. CDR1 SGHTA and CDR2 FQGNSA come from the germline V gene. CDR3 residues: CASSLGDRGYYSNQPQHF. CDR3 sequence (DNA): TGTGCCAGCAGCTTAGGGGACAGGGGGTATTATAGCAATCAGCCCCAGCATTTT.

DNA of the CDR3: TGTGCCAGCAGTACAGGGGATGGCTACACCTTC. Amino acid sequence: CASSTGDGYTF. This chain links TRBV3-1 (or the pseudogene TRBV3-2) with TRBJ1-2; 7 positions match TRBD1. The CDR3 loop spans 11 amino acids. V was clipped by 6 bases and J by 6 bases; unmatched bases: 1. Per germline, CDR1 LGHDT and CDR2 YNNKEL (reference sequence).

This chain links TRBV4-2 with TRBJ1-2, with 9 bases matching TRBD1. This CDR3 spans 13 amino acids. Germline-derived CDR1 and CDR2 are LGHNA and YNFKEQ. V lost 2 bases and J lost 6; bases outside the gene matches: 1. As DNA, the CDR3 is TGTGCCAGCAGCCAATGGACAGGGGATGGCTACACCTTC. It codes for CASSQWTGDGYTF.

The V call is TRBV5-1, the J call TRBJ2-7; D gene unclear. The germline V and J ends were trimmed by 0 bases and 10 bases, with 14 bases remaining between them. The CDR3 spans 13 residues. The germline gives CDR1 SGHRS, CDR2 YFSETQ. The CDR3 is CASSLEAGAVQYF. The CDR3 region has the DNA TGCGCCAGCAGCTTGGAGGCAGGCGCCGTCCAGTACTTC.

This rearrangement joins TRBV9 to TRBJ2-7; 8 nucleotides align to TRBD1. Germline CDR1 reads SGDLS; CDR2 reads YYNGEE. The CDR3 length is 14 residues. J was trimmed by 1 base and V by 4 bases; bases with no gene match: 4. The CDR3 DNA is TGTGCCAGCAGCTTCTGGACAGGGTCCTACGAGCAGTACTTC. Translation gives CASSFWTGSYEQYF.

This clone was seen a handful of times. The chain recombines TRBV12-3 or TRBV12-4 with TRBJ2-5; D might be TRBD1 (6 bases). The ends were cut back, 9 bases at V and 4 bases at J, with 12 bases in the middle. The CDR3 has 12 amino acids. CDR3 residues: CASCRGPETQYF. The CDR3 DNA reads as TGTGCCAGTTGCAGGGGACCAGAGACCCAGTACTTC.

This chain links TRBV28 with TRBJ2-7, with D uncertain. The CDR3 extends over 12 amino acids. Germline V gene data show CDR1 as MDHEN and CDR2 as SYDVKM. The V and J ends lost 5 bases and 2 bases respectively, with 7 bases between them. CDR3 DNA: TGTGCCAGCAGTAGGCAGGCCTACGAGCAGTACTTC. As protein: CASSRQAYEQYF.

This chain uses TRBV9 with TRBJ2-3; D is possibly TRBD2 (6 bases). From germline, CDR1 is SGDLS and CDR2 YYNGEE. This CDR3 spans 14 amino acids. V dropped 4 bases and J dropped 5 bases, with 14 bases sitting between them. In nucleotides, the CDR3 is TGTGCCAGCAGCTGGTCGGGCGGGGAAGATACGCAGTATTTT. As protein: CASSWSGGEDTQYF.

This clone was seen only a few times. The CDR3 reads CASSLDRTGPYGYTF. In DNA form, the CDR3 reads TGTGCCAGCAGCTTGGATCGGACAGGGCCCTATGGCTACACCTTC. The genes are TRBV11-1 and TRBJ1-2; 8 nucleotides align to TRBD1. CDR1 is SGHAT and CDR2 is FQDESV in the germline V gene (reference sequence). The CDR3 covers 15 residues. Germline trimming cut 3 bases from V and 4 bases from J; bases unmatched to any gene: 7.

This clone was counted a few times. The chain couples TRBV5-4 to TRBJ1-2; TRBD1 agrees at 8 bases. CDR3 length: 16 residues. Germline V gene data show CDR1 as SGHNT and CDR2 as YYREEE (reference sequence). V shed 4 bases, J shed 0 bases, and the junction held 8 bases outside the gene matches. The DNA of the CDR3 is TGTGCCAGCAGCCCTAGACAGGGGAGGGCTAACTATGGCTACACCTTC. Its protein is CASSPRQGRANYGYTF. The full variable domain, rest sourced from reference TRBV5-4 and TRBJ1-2, is ETGVTQSPTHLIKTRGQQVTLRCSSQSGHNTVSWYQQALGQGPQFIFQYYREEENGRGNFPPRFSGLQFPNYSSELNVNALELDDSALYLCASSPRQGRANYGYTFGSGTRLTVV.

The chain employs TRBV6-6 and TRBJ2-6, with D uncertain. V dropped 1 base and J dropped 4 bases, with 5 bases sitting between them. CDR1 and CDR2 from the germline V gene are MNHNY and SVGAGI (reference sequence). The CDR3 consists of 14 residues. The CDR3 loop is CASSYYRGANVLTF. The CDR3, as DNA: TGTGCCAGCAGTTACTATCGGGGGGCCAACGTCCTGACTTTC.

The rearrangement links TRBV6-1 to TRBJ2-7, with 9 bases matching TRBD1. Germline lookup yields CDR1 MNHNS and CDR2 SASEGT. The CDR3 is 16 amino acids. Trimming at V came to 3 bases and at J to 2 bases, leaving 8 bases not matched to a gene. The CDR3 nucleotides read TGTGCCAGCAGTGAGAGGACAGGGGACGAGGCCTACGAGCAGTACTTC. The encoded protein is CASSERTGDEAYEQYF.

This rearrangement joins TRBV9 to TRBJ1-4; possibly TRBD1 for D (5 bases). V was shortened by 4 bases and J by 4 bases, with 11 bases between the two germline ends. Germline lookup yields CDR1 SGDLS and CDR2 YYNGEE. This CDR3 has 14 amino acids. The CDR3 region has the DNA TGTGCCAGCAGCCAGACAGCACTTAATGAAAAACTGTTTTTT. It specifies CASSQTALNEKLFF.

The chain combines TRBV5-1 with TRBJ1-1; perhaps TRBD1 as D (6 bases). Germline CDR1 reads SGHRS; CDR2 reads YFSETQ. The V gene lost 3 bases and the J gene lost 3 bases, with 15 bases spanning the gap. The CDR3 totals 15 residues. This chain's CDR3 is CASSSGGGLDTEAFF. CDR3 sequence (DNA): TGCGCCAGCAGCTCCGGGGGGGGGCTGGACACTGAAGCTTTCTTT. The full variable domain, rest sourced from reference TRBV5-1 and TRBJ1-1, is KAGVTQTPRYLIKTRGQQVTLSCSPISGHRSVSWYQQTPGQGLQFLFEYFSETQRNKGNFPGRFSGRQFSNSRSEMNVSTLELGDSALYLCASSSGGGLDTEAFFGQGTRLTVV.

The count of this clone is one. The CDR3 protein is CASSMGQNTEAFF. CDR3 nucleotide sequence: TGTGCCAGTAGTATGGGGCAGAACACTGAAGCTTTCTTT. The chain links TRBV19 to TRBJ1-1; maybe TRBD1 (5 bases). Germline CDR1 is LNHDA and CDR2 is SQIVND (reference sequence). V was cut by 3 bases and J by 1 base, with 6 bases left in between. The length of the CDR3 is 13 residues.

This sequence joins TRBV3-1 (or the pseudogene TRBV3-2) and TRBJ1-2; 7 nucleotides match TRBD1. J was trimmed by 7 bases and V by 1 base; bases with no gene match: 12. The CDR3 totals 16 residues. Germline CDR1 reads LGHDT; CDR2 reads YNNKEL (reference sequence). The CDR3 nucleotides read TGTGCCAGCAGCCAAGGGGCCCTGTTAGGGGGCTCTGGCTACACCTTC. Its translation is CASSQGALLGGSGYTF.

The gene calls are TRBV15 and TRBJ2-7; 9 bases line up with TRBD2. Looked up from germline, CDR1 is LNHNV and CDR2 is YYDKDF (reference sequence). J lost 7 bases, V lost 0 bases, and 16 bases had no gene match. There are 18 residues in the CDR3. For the CDR3, the DNA is TGTGCCACCAGCAGAGATCGGCCAGCGGGAGGATCTTGGGGGGAGCAGTACTTC. Translating it yields CATSRDRPAGGSWGEQYF. The variable domain in full, with the rest retrieved from reference TRBV15 and TRBJ2-7, is DAMVIQNPRYQVTQFGKPVTLSCSQTLNHNVMYWYQQKSSQAPKLLFHYYDKDFNNEADTPDNFQSRRPNTSFCFLDIRSPGLGDTAMYLCATSRDRPAGGSWGEQYFGPGTRLTVT.

This clone was detected once. CDR3 bases: TGCGCCAGCAGCTTGGTCCTGGGACAGGATACGCAGTATTTT. Protein product: CASSLVLGQDTQYF. The rearrangement joins TRBV5-1 to TRBJ2-3, with 7 positions matching TRBD1. The CDR3 loop spans 14 amino acids. V dropped 0 bases and J dropped 6; count of bases not matched to a gene: 4. The V gene's germline CDR1 is SGHRS and CDR2 YFSETQ.

This chain uses TRBV6-7 with TRBJ2-3, with 9 bases lining up with TRBD1. TRBV6-7 counts as an open reading frame of uncertain function. V was pared by 2 bases and J by 3 bases, with 3 bases of the junction left unmatched. The length of the CDR3 is 15 residues. The CDR3 protein is CASSYLGTGTDTQYF. CDR3 in DNA: TGTGCCAGCAGTTACCTCGGGACAGGGACAGATACGCAGTATTTT.

This sequence joins TRBV18 and TRBJ1-1, with D possibly TRBD1 on 5 matching bases. Germline CDR1 and CDR2: KGHSH and LQKENI. The CDR3 extends over 14 amino acids. Trimming cost V 6 bases and J 6 bases, with 17 bases left between them. The CDR3 nucleotides read TGTGCCAGCTCCGTCACAGATCGCAGGGCTGAAGCTTTCTTT. It translates to CASSVTDRRAEAFF.

This rearrangement joins TRBV5-1 to TRBJ2-1; D call uncertain. The CDR3 spans 13 residues. The V and J ends lost 3 bases and 1 base respectively, with 5 bases between them. Germline loops: CDR1 SGHRS, CDR2 YFSETQ. CDR3 loop: CASSYGSYNEQFF. CDR3 coding DNA: TGCGCCAGCAGCTACGGGTCCTACAATGAGCAGTTCTTC.

This clone was detected a few times. The chain employs TRBV2 and TRBJ1-2; D not certain. Germline V gene data show CDR1 as SNHLY and CDR2 as FYNNEI. Trimming pared 4 bases from V and 8 bases from J, leaving 17 bases between. This CDR3 region has 14 residues. The CDR3, as DNA: TGTGCCAGCAGTGCGGACTTTTTCCTAGAAGGCTACACCTTC. Its translation: CASSADFFLEGYTF.